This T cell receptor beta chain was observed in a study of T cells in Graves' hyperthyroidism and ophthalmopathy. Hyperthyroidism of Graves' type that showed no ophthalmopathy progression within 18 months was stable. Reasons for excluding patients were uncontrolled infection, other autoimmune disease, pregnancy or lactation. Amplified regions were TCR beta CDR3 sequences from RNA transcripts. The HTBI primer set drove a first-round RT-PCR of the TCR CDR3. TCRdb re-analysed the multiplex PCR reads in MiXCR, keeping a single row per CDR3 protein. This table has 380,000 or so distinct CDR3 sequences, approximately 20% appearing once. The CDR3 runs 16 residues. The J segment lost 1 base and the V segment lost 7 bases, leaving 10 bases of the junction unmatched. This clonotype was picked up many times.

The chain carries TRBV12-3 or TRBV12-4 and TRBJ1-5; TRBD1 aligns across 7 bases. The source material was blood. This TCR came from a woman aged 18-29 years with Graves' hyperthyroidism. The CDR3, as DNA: TGTGCCAGCAACGATGAGGGGGCGCGCAGCAATCAGCCCCAGCATTTT. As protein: CASNDEGARSNQPQHF.